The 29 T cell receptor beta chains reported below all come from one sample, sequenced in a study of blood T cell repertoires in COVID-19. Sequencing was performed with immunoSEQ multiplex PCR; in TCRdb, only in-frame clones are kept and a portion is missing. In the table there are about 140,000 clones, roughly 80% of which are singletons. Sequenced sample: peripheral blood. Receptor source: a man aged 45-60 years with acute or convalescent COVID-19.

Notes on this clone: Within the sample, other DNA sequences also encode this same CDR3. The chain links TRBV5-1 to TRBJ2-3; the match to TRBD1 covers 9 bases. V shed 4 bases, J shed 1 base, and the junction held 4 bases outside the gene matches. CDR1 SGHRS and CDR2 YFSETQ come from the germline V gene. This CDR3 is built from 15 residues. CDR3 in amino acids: CASSLWTGGTDTQYF. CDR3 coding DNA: TGCGCCAGCAGCCTCTGGACAGGGGGCACAGATACGCAGTATTTT.

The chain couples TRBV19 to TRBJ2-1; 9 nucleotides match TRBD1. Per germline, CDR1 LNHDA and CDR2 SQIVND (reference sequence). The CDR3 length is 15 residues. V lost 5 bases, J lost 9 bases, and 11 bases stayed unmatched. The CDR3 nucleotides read TGTGCCAGTAGTTTTGGGACAGGGCAACTCAGTGAGCAGTTCTTC. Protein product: CASSFGTGQLSEQFF.

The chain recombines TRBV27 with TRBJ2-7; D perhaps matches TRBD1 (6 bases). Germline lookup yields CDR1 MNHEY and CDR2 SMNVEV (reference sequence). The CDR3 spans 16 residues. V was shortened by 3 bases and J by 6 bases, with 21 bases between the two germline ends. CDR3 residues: CASSLTGFSLSPEQYF. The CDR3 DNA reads TGTGCCAGCAGTTTGACAGGATTTTCCCTTTCGCCCGAGCAGTACTTC.

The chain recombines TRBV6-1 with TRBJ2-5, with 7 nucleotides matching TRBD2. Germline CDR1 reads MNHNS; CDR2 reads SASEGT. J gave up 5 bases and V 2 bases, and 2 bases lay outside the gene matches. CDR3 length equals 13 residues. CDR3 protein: CASSESGAETQYF. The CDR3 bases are TGTGCCAGCAGTGAAAGCGGGGCCGAGACCCAGTACTTC.

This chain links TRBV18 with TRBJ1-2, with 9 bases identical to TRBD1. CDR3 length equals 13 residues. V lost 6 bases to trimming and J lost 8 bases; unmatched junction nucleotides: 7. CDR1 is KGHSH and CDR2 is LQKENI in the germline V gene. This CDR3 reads CASSVGTGQGYTF. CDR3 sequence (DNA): TGTGCCAGCTCTGTCGGGACAGGGCAAGGCTACACCTTC.

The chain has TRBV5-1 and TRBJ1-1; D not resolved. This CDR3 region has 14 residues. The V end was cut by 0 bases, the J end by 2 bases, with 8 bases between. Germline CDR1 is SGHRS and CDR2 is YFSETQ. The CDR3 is CASSLAEFNTEAFF. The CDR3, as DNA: TGCGCCAGCAGCTTGGCGGAGTTTAACACTGAAGCTTTCTTT.

CDR3 sequence reads: CASSLEGRESQHF. The DNA for the CDR3 is TGTGCCAGCAGTTTAGAGGGGAGGGAGTCCCAGCATTTT. The J gene is TRBJ1-5, the V gene TRBV12-3 or TRBV12-4, with D possibly matching TRBD1 (5 bases). The CDR3 runs to 13 residues. The ends were cut back, 1 base at V and 11 bases at J, with 12 bases in the middle.

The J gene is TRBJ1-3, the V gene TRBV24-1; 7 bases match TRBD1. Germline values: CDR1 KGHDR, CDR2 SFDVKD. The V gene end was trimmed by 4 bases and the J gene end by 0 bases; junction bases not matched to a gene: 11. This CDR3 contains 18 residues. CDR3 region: CATSDLGQALYSGNTIYF. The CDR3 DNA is TGTGCCACCAGTGACCTTGGACAGGCCCTGTACTCTGGAAACACCATATATTTT.

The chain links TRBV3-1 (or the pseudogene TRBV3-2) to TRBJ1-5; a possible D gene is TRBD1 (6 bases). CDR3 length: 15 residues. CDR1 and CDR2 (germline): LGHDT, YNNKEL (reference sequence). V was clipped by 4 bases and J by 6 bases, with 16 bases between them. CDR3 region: CASSPGQSIGQPQHF. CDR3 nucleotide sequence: TGTGCCAGCAGCCCCGGACAGTCCATAGGTCAGCCCCAGCATTTT.

CDR3 protein: CASSSGDEQFF. The CDR3 DNA sequence: TGTGCCAGCTCCTCGGGGGATGAGCAGTTCTTC. The V gene is TRBV18, the J gene TRBJ2-1, with a possible D match to TRBD2 (6 bases). V lost 6 bases and J 8 bases, leaving 8 bases between the germline ends. Germline values: CDR1 KGHSH, CDR2 LQKENI. This CDR3 spans 11 amino acids.

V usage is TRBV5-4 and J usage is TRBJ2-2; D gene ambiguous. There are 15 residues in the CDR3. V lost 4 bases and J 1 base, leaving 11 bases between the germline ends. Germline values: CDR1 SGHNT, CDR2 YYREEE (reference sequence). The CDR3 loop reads CASSPVGENTGELFF. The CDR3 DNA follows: TGTGCCAGCAGCCCCGTGGGCGAGAACACCGGGGAGCTGTTTTTT. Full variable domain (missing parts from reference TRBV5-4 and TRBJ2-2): ETGVTQSPTHLIKTRGQQVTLRCSSQSGHNTVSWYQQALGQGPQFIFQYYREEENGRGNFPPRFSGLQFPNYSSELNVNALELDDSALYLCASSPVGENTGELFFGEGSRLTVL.

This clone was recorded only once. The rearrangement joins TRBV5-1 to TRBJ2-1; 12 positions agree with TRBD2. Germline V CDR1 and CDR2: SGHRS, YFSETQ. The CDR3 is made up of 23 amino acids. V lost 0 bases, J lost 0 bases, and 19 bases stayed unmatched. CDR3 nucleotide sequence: TGCGCCAGCAGCTTGGGGGTACTAGCGGGGGGACGCATAGAGCCCAGCTCCTACAATGAGCAGTTCTTC. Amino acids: CASSLGVLAGGRIEPSSYNEQFF.

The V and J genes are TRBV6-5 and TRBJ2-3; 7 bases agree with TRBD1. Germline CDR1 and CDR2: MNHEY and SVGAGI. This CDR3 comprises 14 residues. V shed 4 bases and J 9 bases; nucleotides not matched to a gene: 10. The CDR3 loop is CASSSWTGHVTQYF. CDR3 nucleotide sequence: TGTGCCAGCAGTTCCTGGACAGGCCACGTAACGCAGTATTTT.

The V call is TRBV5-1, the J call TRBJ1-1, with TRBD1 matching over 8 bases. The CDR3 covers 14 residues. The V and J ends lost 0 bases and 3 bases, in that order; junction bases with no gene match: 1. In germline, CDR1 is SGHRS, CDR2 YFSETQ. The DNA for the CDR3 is TGCGCCAGCAGCTTGGTGACAGGGGACACTGAAGCTTTCTTT. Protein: CASSLVTGDTEAFF. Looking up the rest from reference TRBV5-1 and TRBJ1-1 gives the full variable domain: KAGVTQTPRYLIKTRGQQVTLSCSPISGHRSVSWYQQTPGQGLQFLFEYFSETQRNKGNFPGRFSGRQFSNSRSEMNVSTLELGDSALYLCASSLVTGDTEAFFGQGTRLTVV.

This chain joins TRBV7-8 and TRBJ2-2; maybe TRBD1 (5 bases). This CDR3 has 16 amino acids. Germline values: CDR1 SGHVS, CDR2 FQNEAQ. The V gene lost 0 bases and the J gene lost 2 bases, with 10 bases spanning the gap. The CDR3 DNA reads TGTGCCAGCAGCTTAGCGGGGCAGGCAAACACCGGGGAGCTGTTTTTT. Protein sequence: CASSLAGQANTGELFF.

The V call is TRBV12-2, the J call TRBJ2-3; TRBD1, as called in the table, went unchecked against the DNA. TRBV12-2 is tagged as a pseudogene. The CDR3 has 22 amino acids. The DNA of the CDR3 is TGTGCAAGTCGCTTAGCCCCCCGTAATGTTACCCGGACAGCAACTAGCACAGATACGCAGTATTTT. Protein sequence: CASRLAPRNVTRTATSTDTQYF.

CDR3 sequence: CASGLVLAGANVLTF. In DNA form, the CDR3 reads TGTGCTAGTGGTTTGGTGCTGGCCGGGGCCAACGTCCTGACTTTC. This chain connects TRBV12-5 to TRBJ2-6; no reliable D call. V lost 0 bases and J lost 4, with 7 bases in between. This CDR3 contains 15 residues. Germline V lookup: CDR1 LGHNT, CDR2 FRNRAP.

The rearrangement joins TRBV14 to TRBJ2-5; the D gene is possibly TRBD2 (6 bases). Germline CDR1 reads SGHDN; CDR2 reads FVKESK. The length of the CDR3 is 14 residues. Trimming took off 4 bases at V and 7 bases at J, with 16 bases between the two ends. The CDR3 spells CASSPTGAGWTQYF. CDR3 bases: TGTGCCAGCAGCCCTACTGGGGCGGGGTGGACCCAGTACTTC.

CDR3 bases: TGTGCCAGCAGTTTACGGGGCACAGATACGCAGTATTTT. The encoded protein is CASSLRGTDTQYF. The chain joins TRBV27 to TRBJ2-3; no reliable D call. This CDR3 spans 13 amino acids. The V end was cut by 2 bases, the J end by 1 base, with 4 bases between. CDR1 and CDR2 from the germline V gene are MNHEY and SMNVEV (reference sequence).

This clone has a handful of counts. This chain's CDR3 is CASSWGGQGPEQYV. CDR3 coding DNA: TGTGCCAGCAGCTGGGGGGGACAGGGCCCCGAGCAGTACGTC. This chain connects TRBV11-2 to TRBJ2-7, with 9 bases matching TRBD1. The V segment lost 4 bases and the J segment 6 bases; nucleotides outside the gene matches: 7. Germline-derived CDR1 and CDR2 are SGHAT and FQNNGV. The CDR3 consists of 14 residues.

The CDR3 loop reads CATSRDQEDEQYV. The CDR3 DNA follows: TGTGCCACCAGCAGAGATCAAGAGGACGAGCAGTACGTC. The V and J genes are TRBV15 and TRBJ2-7; D remains ambiguous. The length of the CDR3 is 13 residues. The germline V gene has CDR1 LNHNV and CDR2 YYDKDF (reference sequence). V was clipped by 0 bases and J by 5 bases, with 8 bases between them.

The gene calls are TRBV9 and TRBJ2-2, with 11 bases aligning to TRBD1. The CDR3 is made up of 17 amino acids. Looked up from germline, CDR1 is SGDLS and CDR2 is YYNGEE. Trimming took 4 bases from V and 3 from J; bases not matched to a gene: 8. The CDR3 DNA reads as TGTGCCAGCAGCAGAGGGACAGGGGGTAAGGACACCGGGGAGCTGTTTTTT. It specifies CASSRGTGGKDTGELFF.

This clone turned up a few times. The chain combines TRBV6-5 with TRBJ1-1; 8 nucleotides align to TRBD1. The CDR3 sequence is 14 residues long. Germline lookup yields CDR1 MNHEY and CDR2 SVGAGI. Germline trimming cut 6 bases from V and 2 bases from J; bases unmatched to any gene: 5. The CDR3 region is CASRRQGSNTEAFF. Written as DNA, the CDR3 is TGTGCCAGCAGACGACAGGGGTCAAACACTGAAGCTTTCTTT.

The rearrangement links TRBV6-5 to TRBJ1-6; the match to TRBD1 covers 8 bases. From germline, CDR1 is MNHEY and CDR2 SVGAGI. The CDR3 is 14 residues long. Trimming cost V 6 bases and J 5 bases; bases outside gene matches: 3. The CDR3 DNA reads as TGTGCCAGCAGGAGGGGACAGGATAATTCACCCCTCCACTTT. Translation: CASRRGQDNSPLHF.

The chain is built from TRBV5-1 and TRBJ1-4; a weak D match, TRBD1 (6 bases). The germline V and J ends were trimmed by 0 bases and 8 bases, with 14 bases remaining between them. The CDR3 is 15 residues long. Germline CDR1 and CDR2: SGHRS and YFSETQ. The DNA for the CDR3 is TGCGCCAGCAGCTTGGCAGGGGAACGTGGGGAAAAACTGTTTTTT. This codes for CASSLAGERGEKLFF.

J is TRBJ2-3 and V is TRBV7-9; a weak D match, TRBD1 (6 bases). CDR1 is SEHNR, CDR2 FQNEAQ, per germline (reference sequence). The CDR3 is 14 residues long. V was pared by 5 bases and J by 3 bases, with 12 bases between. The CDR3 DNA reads TGTGCCAGCAGCGTAATCCAGGGGACAGATACGCAGTATTTT. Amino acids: CASSVIQGTDTQYF.

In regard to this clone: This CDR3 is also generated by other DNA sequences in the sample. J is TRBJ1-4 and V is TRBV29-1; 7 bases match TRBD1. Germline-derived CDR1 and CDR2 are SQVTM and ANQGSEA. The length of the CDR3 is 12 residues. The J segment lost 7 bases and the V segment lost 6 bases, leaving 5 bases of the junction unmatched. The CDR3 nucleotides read TGCAGCGTGTTACAGGGGAGTGAAAAACTGTTTTTT. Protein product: CSVLQGSEKLFF.

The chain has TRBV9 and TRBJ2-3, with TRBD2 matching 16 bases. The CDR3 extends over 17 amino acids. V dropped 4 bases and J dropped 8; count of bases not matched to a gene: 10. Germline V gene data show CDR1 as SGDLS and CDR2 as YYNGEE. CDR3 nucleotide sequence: TGTGCCAGCAGCCAGACCGGGACTAGCGGGGGGGCGAGTACGCAGTATTTT. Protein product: CASSQTGTSGGASTQYF.

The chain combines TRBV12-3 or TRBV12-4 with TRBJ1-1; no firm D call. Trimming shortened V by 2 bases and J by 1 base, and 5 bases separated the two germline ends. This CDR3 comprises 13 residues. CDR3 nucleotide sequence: TGTGCCAGCAGTTTACGGGGGAACACTGAAGCTTTCTTT. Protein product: CASSLRGNTEAFF.